This TCR beta chain was identified in a study of a mutant IDH1 vaccine in newly diagnosed glioma. Generated by immunoSEQ multiplex PCR, the TCRdb table keeps only in-frame clones and is missing some. The sample holds tens of thousands of clones, roughly 82% seen once. Time point described: baseline, week 1 (first vaccination visit). Indicated treatment: pre-vaccination baseline after standard-of-care therapy. Germline V gene data show CDR1 as SQVTM and CDR2 as ANQGSEA. The CDR3 totals 13 residues. J was trimmed by 3 bases and V by 3 bases; bases with no gene match: 1. The sample here was PBMCs, taken from a glioma patient treated with radiotherapy, temozolomide or both. This clonotype was sampled from a man in his thirties or forties with glioma. The V gene is TRBV29-1, the J gene TRBJ2-1; 8 bases align to TRBD1. CDR3 nucleotides: TGCAGCGTTGATGGGACAGGCTACAATGAGCAGTTCTTC. Translated, it gives CSVDGTGYNEQFF.